One TCR beta chain is described in this entry. Its antigen remains unidentified. The source of the sample is a study of CD8+ T cells in alopecia areata. Study-wide findings and caveats: Sequencing of scalp samples also includes resident alphabeta T cells from normal skin. Affected lesional scalp, above all in alopecia totalis/universalis, was more clonal than normal scalp.

There are 15 residues in the CDR3. The germline V gene encodes CDR1 MGHRA and CDR2 YSYEKL. The V end lost 2 bases, the J end lost 5 bases, and 13 bases lay between the germline ends. Sequencing templates came from extracted RNA that was reverse transcribed into cDNA. The table came from immunoSEQ multiplex PCR; TCRdb's copy has only in-frame clones and leaves some out. The sample holds around 150,000 clones, 55% seen once. CD4+ and CD8+ T cells were sorted from PBMCs. The clonotype originates from a human donor in good health. This chain links TRBV4-1 with TRBJ2-1, with a possible D match to TRBD2 (6 bases). The specimen was CD4+ T cells sorted from blood. CDR3 residues: CASSQRSGPDNEQFF. In DNA, the CDR3 is TGCGCCAGCAGCCAACGTAGCGGACCCGACAATGAGCAGTTCTTC.